This T cell receptor (beta chain) came from a study of blood T cell repertoires in COVID-19. Study at large: Collection of acute and convalescent COVID-19 samples took place in the United States, Italy and Spain. T cells, B-cell-depleted T cells, or PBMCs provided the cDNA or gDNA that served as material.

In the authors' methods: Amplification from reference gene primers served as the basis for estimated nucleated cell counts. Sequenced by immunoSEQ multiplex PCR; TCRdb stores in-frame clones only, minus some. V, J and clone size are those of that table, while D and trimming were read from the DNA. The sample contains around 74,000 clones, about 90% of which appear only once. Trimming removed 2 bases from V and 3 bases from J, with 5 bases in between. Germline V gene lookup returns CDR1 MNHEY and CDR2 SVGAGI. The CDR3 loop spans 13 amino acids. This chain uses TRBV6-5 with TRBJ2-1, with a possible D match to TRBD1 (5 bases). This TCR was recovered from a man in his fifties with active COVID-19. The sample taken for sequencing was peripheral blood. CDR3 amino acids: CASSYQGYNEQFF. The DNA for the CDR3 is TGTGCCAGCAGTTACCAGGGCTACAATGAGCAGTTCTTC.